This TCR beta chain was found in a study of patients and donors after allogeneic stem cell transplantation. TCRdb reanalysed the RT-PCR reads using MiXCR and keeps one entry per CDR3 protein. Here the sample spans 920,000 or so distinct CDR3 sequences, roughly 17% being singletons. The CDR3 is 14 residues long. V lost 2 bases and J lost 5; bases outside the gene matches: 3. Per germline, CDR1 SGHRS and CDR2 YFSETQ. Sequencing used blood, either unsorted or a sorted T cell fraction (not recorded which). The origin of this receptor is a human donor who was either an allogeneic HSCT recipient or a stem cell or donor lymphocyte infusion donor (not recorded which). It is not recorded whose cells these are; they may come from a transplant donor. This sequence joins TRBV5-1 and TRBJ2-7; 11 nucleotides align to TRBD1. CDR3 region: CASSLPGQGDEQYF. CDR3 DNA: TGCGCCAGCAGCTTACCGGGACAGGGGGACGAGCAGTACTTC.